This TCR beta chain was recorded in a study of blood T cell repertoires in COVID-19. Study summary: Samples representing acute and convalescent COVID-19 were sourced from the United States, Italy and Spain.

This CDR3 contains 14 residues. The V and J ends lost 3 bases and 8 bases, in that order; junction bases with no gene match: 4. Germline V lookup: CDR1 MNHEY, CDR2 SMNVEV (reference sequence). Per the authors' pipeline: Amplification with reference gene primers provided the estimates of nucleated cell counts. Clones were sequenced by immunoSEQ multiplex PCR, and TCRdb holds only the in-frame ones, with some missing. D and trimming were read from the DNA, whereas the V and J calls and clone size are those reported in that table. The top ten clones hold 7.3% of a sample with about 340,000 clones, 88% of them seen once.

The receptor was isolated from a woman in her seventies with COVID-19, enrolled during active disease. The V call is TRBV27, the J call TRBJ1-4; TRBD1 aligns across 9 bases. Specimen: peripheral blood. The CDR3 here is CASSLTGGWEKLFF. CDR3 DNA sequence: TGTGCCAGCAGTTTGACAGGGGGTTGGGAAAAACTGTTTTTT.